This entry describes one T cell receptor beta chain. Its antigen is not identified. The CDR3 length is 15 residues. Trimming pared 5 bases from V and 2 bases from J, leaving 14 bases between. Germline values: CDR1 MDHEN, CDR2 SYDVKM. Time point of the sample: persistent/refractory GD, antithyroid drugs over 5 years with positive TRAb. Researchers made the TCR library from RNA that was extracted from PBMCs. EDTA tubes received about 10 milliliters of collected peripheral blood. The source of the sample is a study of regulatory T cells in long-lasting Graves disease. Libraries of TCR beta came from iRepertoire HTBI primers plus Arm-PCR of CDR3 regions. TCRdb reprocessed the multiplex PCR reads via MiXCR and lists one record per CDR3 protein. The sample consists of roughly 450,000 distinct CDR3 sequences, 22% of them appearing once. Study-level points and caveats: Newly diagnosed patients had higher TCR diversity than persistent Graves' patients did. Favored gene segments in persistent disease were TRBV28, TRBJ1-2 and TRBJ2-5.

This receptor was identified in a female donor with Graves disease. The sample in question was peripheral blood mononuclear cells (PBMCs), obtained when the disease was refractory, from a patient treated with antithyroid drugs. This rearrangement joins TRBV28 to TRBJ2-3, with D perhaps TRBD2 (5 bases). The DNA for the CDR3 is TGTGCCAGCAGTCATGACGGTGACTACACAGATACGCAGTATTTT. Translating gives CASSHDGDYTDTQYF.